The clone carrying this T cell receptor (beta chain) was observed at least ten times. Antigen unknown. This entry comes from a study of T cells after yellow fever vaccination. Study outcomes and limitations: Shared CD4/CD8 clonotypes were a small share, likely from convergent recombination.

Using its own MiXCR run on the 5' RACE reads, TCRdb lists one record per CDR3 protein. Seen here are hundreds of thousands of distinct CDR3 sequences, about 3.5% observed once, and the top ten hold about 25%. The source material was PBMCs, sampled on the day of the yellow fever booster vaccination. This sequence originates from a man younger than 30 who received the YFV17D yellow fever vaccine.

The chain's CDR3 is CASSLGGGGQGEKYGYTF. CDR3 DNA: TGTGCCAGCAGCTTAGGAGGGGGAGGACAGGGAGAAAAGTATGGCTACACCTTC. J is TRBJ1-2 and V is TRBV7-6, with 8 bases that match TRBD1. J lost 5 bases, V lost 1 base, and 15 bases had no gene match. CDR1 is SGHVS, CDR2 FNYEAQ, per germline. CDR3 size: 18 residues.